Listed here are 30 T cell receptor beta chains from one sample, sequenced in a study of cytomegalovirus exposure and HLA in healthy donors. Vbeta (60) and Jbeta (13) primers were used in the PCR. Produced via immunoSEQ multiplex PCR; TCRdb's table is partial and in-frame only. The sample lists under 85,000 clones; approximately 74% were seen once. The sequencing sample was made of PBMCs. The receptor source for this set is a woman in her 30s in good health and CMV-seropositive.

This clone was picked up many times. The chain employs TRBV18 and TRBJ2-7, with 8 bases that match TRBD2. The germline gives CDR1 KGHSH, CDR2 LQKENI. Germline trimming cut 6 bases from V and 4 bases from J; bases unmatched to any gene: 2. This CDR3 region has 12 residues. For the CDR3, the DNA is TGTGCCAGCTCGGGCGGGGGGTACGAGCAGTACTTC. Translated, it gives CASSGGGYEQYF. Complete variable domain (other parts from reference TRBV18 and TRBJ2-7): NAGVMQNPRHLVRRRGQEARLRCSPMKGHSHVYWYRQLPEEGLKFMVYLQKENIIDESGMPKERFSAEFPKEGPSILRIQQVVRGDSAAYFCASSGGGYEQYFGPGTRLTVT.

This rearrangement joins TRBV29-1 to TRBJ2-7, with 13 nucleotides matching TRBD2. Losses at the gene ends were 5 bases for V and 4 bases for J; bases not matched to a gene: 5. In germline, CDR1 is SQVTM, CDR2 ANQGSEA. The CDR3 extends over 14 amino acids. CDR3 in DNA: TGCAGCGTTCACGGACTAGCGGGAGTATACGAGCAGTACTTC. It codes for CSVHGLAGVYEQYF.

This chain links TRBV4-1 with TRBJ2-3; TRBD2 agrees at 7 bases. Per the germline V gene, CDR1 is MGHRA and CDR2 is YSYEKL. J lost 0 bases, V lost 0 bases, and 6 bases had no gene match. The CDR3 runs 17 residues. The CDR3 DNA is TGCGCCAGCAGCCAAGATTTCCTAGCGGAAAGCACAGATACGCAGTATTTT. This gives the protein CASSQDFLAESTDTQYF.

In DNA, the CDR3 is TGTGCCAGCAGCTTAGAGAGGTCTGTGGGAGCCTACGAGCAGTACTTC. Protein sequence: CASSLERSVGAYEQYF. The V gene is TRBV11-2, the J gene TRBJ2-7, with a tentative D call TRBD2 (5 bases). Germline CDR1 and CDR2: SGHAT and FQNNGV. The V end lost 0 bases, the J end lost 2 bases, and 14 bases lay between the germline ends. The CDR3 has 16 residues.

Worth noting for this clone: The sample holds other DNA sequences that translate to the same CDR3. In nucleotides, the CDR3 is TGTGCCAGCAGCCCCCGAGGCAATCAGCCCCAGCATTTT. Protein: CASSPRGNQPQHF. The chain couples TRBV7-2 to TRBJ1-5; D unresolved. The CDR3 spans 13 residues. V lost 5 bases, J lost 2 bases, and 7 bases lay in between. In germline, CDR1 is SGHTA, CDR2 FQGNSA.

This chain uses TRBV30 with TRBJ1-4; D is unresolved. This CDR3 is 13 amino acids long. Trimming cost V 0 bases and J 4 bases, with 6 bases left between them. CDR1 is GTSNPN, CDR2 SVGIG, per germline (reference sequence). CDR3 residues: CAWSVQINEKLFF. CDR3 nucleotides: TGTGCCTGGAGTGTGCAGATTAATGAAAAACTGTTTTTT.

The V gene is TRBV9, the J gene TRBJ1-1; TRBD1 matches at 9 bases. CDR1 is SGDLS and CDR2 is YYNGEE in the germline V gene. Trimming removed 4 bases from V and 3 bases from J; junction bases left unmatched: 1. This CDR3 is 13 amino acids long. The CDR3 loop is CASSRDRDTEAFF. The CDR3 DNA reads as TGTGCCAGCAGCCGGGACAGGGACACTGAAGCTTTCTTT. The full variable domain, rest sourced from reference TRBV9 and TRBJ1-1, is DSGVTQTPKHLITATGQRVTLRCSPRSGDLSVYWYQQSLDQGLQFLIQYYNGEERAKGNILERFSAQQFPDLHSELNLSSLELGDSALYFCASSRDRDTEAFFGQGTRLTVV.

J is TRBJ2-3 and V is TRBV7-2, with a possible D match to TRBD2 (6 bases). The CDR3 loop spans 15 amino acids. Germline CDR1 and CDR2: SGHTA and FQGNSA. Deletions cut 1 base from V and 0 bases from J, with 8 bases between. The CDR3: CASSLVGTSTDTQYF. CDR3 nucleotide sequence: TGTGCCAGCAGCTTAGTAGGGACTAGCACAGATACGCAGTATTTT.

The CDR3, as DNA: TGTGCCTGGAGTAGTGTCCGGACTAGCGGGATAACGACTATTCAGTTCTTC. Translated: CAWSSVRTSGITTIQFF. This rearrangement joins TRBV30 to TRBJ2-1, with 12 positions matching TRBD2. This CDR3 has 17 amino acids. With V trimmed by 2 bases and J by 13 bases, 18 bases remained unmatched. Germline CDR1 and CDR2: GTSNPN and SVGIG (reference sequence).

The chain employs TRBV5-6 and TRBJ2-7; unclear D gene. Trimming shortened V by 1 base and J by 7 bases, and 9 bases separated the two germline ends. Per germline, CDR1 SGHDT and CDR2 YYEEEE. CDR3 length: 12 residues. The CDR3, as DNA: TGTGCCAGCAGCTTGTTGACTCGTGAGCAGTACTTC. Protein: CASSLLTREQYF.

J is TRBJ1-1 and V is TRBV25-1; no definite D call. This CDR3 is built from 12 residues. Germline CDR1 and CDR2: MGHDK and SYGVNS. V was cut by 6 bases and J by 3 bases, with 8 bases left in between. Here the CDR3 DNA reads TGTGCCAGCAGAGGCGGGGACACTGAAGCTTTCTTT. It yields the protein CASRGGDTEAFF.

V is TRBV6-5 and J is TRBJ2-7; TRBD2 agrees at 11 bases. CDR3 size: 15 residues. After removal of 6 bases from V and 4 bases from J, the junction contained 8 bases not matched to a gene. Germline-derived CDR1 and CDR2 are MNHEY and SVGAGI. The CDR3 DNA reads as TGTGCCAGCAGAATACTAGCGGGAGAGGGGTACGAGCAGTACTTC. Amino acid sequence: CASRILAGEGYEQYF.

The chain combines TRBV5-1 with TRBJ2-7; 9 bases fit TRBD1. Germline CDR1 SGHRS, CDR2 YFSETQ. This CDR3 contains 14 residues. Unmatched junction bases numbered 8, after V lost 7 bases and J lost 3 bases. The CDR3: CASRIQGASYEQYF. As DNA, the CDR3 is TGCGCCAGCCGAATACAGGGGGCGAGCTACGAGCAGTACTTC.

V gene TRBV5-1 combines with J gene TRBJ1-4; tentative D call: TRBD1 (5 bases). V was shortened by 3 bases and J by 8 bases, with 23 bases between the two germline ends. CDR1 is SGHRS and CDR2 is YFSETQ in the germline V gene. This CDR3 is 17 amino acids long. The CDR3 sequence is CASSSSAGPRGSEKLFF. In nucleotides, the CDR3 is TGCGCCAGCAGCTCCTCTGCGGGACCGAGGGGAAGCGAAAAACTGTTTTTT. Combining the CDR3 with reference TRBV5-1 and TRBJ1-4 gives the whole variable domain KAGVTQTPRYLIKTRGQQVTLSCSPISGHRSVSWYQQTPGQGLQFLFEYFSETQRNKGNFPGRFSGRQFSNSRSEMNVSTLELGDSALYLCASSSSAGPRGSEKLFFGSGTQLSVL.

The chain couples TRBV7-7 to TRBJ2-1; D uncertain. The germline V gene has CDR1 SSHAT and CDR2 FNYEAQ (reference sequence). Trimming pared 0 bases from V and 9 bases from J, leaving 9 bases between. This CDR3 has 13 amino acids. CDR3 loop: CASSLASTSEQFF. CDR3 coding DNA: TGTGCCAGCAGCTTAGCTTCTACGAGTGAGCAGTTCTTC.

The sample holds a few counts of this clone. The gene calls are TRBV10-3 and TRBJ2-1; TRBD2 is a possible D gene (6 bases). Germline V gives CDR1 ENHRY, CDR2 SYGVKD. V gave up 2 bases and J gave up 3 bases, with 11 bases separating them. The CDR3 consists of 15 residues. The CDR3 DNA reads TGTGCCATCAGTGAGAGGGGACTGTACTACAATGAGCAGTTCTTC. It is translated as CAISERGLYYNEQFF.

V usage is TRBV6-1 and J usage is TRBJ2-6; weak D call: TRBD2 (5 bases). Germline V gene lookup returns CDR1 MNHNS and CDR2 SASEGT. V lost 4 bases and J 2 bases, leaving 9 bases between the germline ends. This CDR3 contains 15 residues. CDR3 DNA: TGTGCCAGCAGTGTATTGAGGGCTGGGGCCAACGTCCTGACTTTC. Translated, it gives CASSVLRAGANVLTF.

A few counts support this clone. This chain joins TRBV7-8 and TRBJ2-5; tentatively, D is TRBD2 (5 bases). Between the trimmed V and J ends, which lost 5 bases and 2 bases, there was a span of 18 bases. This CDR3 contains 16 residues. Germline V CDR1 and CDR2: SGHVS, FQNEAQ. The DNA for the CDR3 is TGTGCCAGCAGCAGAACTTCAGGAGGCCCACAAGAGACCCAGTACTTC. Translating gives CASSRTSGGPQETQYF.

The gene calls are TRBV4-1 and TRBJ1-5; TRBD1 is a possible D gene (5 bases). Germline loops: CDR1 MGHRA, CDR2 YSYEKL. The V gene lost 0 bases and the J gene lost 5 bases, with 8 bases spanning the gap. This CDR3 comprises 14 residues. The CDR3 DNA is TGCGCCAGCAGCCAAGACAGGGTCGATCAGCCCCAGCATTTT. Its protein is CASSQDRVDQPQHF.

Written as DNA, the CDR3 is TGCGCCAGCAGCTTCCCGGAAGGGGATCAGCCCCAGCATTTT. Translated, it gives CASSFPEGDQPQHF. This chain joins TRBV5-1 and TRBJ1-5; maybe TRBD1 (5 bases). CDR1 and CDR2 from the germline V gene are SGHRS and YFSETQ. Trimming took off 2 bases at V and 5 bases at J, with 11 bases between the two ends. The CDR3 sequence is 14 residues long.

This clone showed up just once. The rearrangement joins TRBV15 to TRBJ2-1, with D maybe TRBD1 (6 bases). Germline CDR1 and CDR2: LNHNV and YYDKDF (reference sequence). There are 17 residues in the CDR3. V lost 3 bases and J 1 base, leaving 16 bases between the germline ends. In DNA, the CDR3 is TGTGCCACCAGCAGTCTCCACGACAGGCCGTCCTACAATGAGCAGTTCTTC. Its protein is CATSSLHDRPSYNEQFF.

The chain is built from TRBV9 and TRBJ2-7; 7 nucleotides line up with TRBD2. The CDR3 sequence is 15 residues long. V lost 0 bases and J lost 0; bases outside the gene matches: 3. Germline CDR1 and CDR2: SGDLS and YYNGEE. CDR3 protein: CASSVGGGNSYEQYF. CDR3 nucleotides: TGTGCCAGCAGCGTAGGGGGAGGGAACTCCTACGAGCAGTACTTC.

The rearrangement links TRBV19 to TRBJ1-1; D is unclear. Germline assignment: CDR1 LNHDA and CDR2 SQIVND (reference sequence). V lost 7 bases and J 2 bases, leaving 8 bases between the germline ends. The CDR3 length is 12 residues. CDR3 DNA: TGTGCCAGTACTGGCAGAAACACTGAAGCTTTCTTT. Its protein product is CASTGRNTEAFF.

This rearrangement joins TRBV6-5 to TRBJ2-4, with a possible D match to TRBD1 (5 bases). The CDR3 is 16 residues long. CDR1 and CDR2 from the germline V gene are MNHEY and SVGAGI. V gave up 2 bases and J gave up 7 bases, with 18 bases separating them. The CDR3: CASSYAGLGQGNIQYF. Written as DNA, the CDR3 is TGTGCCAGCAGTTACGCAGGGTTGGGCCAAGGTAACATTCAGTACTTC.

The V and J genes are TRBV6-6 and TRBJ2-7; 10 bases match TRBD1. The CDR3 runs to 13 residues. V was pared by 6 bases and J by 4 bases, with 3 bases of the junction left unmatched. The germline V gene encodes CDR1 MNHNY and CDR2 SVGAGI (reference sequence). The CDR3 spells CASRPGQGYEQYF. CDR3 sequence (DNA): TGTGCCAGCAGGCCGGGACAGGGGTACGAGCAGTACTTC.

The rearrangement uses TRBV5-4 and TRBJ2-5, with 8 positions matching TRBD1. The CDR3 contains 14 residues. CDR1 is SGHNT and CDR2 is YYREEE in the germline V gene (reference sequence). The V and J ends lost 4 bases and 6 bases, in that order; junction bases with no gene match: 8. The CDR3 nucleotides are TGTGCCAGCAGCCCGAGGGACAGGCTAAAGACCCAGTACTTC. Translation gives CASSPRDRLKTQYF.

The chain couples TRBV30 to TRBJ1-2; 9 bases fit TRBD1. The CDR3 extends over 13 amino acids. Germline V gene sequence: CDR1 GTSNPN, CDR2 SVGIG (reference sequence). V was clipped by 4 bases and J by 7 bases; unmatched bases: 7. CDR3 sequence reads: CAWTATGGSGYTF. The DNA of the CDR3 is TGTGCCTGGACCGCGACAGGGGGTAGTGGCTACACCTTC.

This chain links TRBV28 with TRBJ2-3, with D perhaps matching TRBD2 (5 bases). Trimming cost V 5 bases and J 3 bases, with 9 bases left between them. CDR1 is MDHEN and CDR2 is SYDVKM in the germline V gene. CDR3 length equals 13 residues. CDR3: CASSEGATDTQYF. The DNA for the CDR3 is TGTGCCAGCAGTGAGGGAGCAACAGATACGCAGTATTTT.

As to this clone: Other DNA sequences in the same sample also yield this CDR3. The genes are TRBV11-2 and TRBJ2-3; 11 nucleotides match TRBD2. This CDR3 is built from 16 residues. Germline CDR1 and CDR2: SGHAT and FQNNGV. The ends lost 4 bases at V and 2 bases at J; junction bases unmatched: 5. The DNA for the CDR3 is TGTGCCAGCAGCTCCCGGACTAGCGGGCTCACAGATACGCAGTATTTT. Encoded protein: CASSSRTSGLTDTQYF.

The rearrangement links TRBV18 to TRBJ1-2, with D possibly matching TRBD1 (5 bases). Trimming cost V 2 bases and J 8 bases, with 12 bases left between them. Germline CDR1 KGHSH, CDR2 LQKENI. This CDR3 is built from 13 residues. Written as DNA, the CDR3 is TGTGCCAGCTCACCAGGGGGGGGAAGCGGCTACACCTTC. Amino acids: CASSPGGGSGYTF.